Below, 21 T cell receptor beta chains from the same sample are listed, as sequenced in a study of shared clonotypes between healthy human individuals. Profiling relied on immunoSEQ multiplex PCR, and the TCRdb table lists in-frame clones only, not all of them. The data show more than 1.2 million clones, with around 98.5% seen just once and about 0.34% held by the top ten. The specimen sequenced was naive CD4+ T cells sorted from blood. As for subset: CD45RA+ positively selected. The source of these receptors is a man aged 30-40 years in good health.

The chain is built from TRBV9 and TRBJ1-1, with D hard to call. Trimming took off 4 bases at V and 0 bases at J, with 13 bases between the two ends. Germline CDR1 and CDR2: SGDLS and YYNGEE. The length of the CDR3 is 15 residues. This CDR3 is CASSTYRHLNTEAFF. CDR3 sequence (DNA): TGTGCCAGCAGCACCTACAGACATTTGAACACTGAAGCTTTCTTT. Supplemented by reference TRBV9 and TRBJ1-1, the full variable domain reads DSGVTQTPKHLITATGQRVTLRCSPRSGDLSVYWYQQSLDQGLQFLIQYYNGEERAKGNILERFSAQQFPDLHSELNLSSLELGDSALYFCASSTYRHLNTEAFFGQGTRLTVV.

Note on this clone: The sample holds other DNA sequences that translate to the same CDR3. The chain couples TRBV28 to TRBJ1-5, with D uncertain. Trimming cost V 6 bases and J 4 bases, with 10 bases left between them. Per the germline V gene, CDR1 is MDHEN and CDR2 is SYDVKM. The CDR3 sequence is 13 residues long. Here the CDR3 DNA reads TGTGCCAGCAGGTTAGACGGGAATCAGCCCCAGCATTTT. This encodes CASRLDGNQPQHF.

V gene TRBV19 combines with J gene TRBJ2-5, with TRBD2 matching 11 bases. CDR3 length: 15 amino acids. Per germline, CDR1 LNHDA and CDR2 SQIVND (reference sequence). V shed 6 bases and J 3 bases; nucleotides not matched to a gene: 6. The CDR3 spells CASRSGTSGEETQYF. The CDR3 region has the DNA TGTGCCAGTAGATCCGGGACTAGCGGAGAAGAGACCCAGTACTTC. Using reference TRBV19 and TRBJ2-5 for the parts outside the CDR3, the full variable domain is DGGITQSPKYLFRKEGQNVTLSCEQNLNHDAMYWYRQDPGQGLRLIYYSQIVNDFQKGDIAEGYSVSREKKESFPLTVTSAQKNPTAFYLCASRSGTSGEETQYFGPGTRLLVL.

CDR3 residues: CASSPPGSEAGNTIYF. The CDR3 nucleotides read TGTGCCAGCAGCCCCCCGGGGTCGGAGGCCGGAAACACCATATATTTT. This chain uses TRBV7-9 with TRBJ1-3; no clear D gene. The CDR3 covers 16 residues. The germline V gene encodes CDR1 SEHNR and CDR2 FQNEAQ (reference sequence). Trimming left V 5 bases short and J 4 bases short, with 18 bases between.

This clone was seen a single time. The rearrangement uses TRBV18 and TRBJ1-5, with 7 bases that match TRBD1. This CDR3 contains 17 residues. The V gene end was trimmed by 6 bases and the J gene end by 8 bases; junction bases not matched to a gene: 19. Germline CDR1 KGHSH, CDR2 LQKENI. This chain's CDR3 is CASSSLQGSQAYEPQHF. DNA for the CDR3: TGTGCCAGCTCGTCACTACAGGGGTCTCAGGCTTATGAGCCCCAGCATTTT.

CDR3 in amino acids: CASSPYPNVYNEQFF. CDR3 DNA: TGTGCCAGCAGCCCCTATCCGAACGTCTACAATGAGCAGTTCTTC. This chain connects TRBV7-2 to TRBJ2-1, with D unresolved. There are 15 residues in the CDR3. CDR1 SGHTA and CDR2 FQGNSA come from the germline V gene. Trimming removed 5 bases at V and 3 bases at J, with 14 bases between.

The CDR3 loop is CASSLSRGPPRTGEQYF. The CDR3 DNA reads as TGTGCCAGCAGCTTAAGCAGGGGTCCGCCGCGTACTGGTGAGCAGTACTTC. The chain employs TRBV7-8 and TRBJ2-7, with a weak D call TRBD1 (6 bases). Looked up from germline, CDR1 is SGHVS and CDR2 is FQNEAQ. The CDR3 runs 17 residues. Trimming removed 2 bases at V and 7 bases at J, with 24 bases between.

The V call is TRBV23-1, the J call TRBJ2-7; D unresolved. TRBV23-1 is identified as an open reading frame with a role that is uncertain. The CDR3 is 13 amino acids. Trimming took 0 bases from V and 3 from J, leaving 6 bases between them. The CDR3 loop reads CASSQSGGYEQYF. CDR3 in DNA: TGCGCCAGCAGTCAATCTGGCGGCTACGAGCAGTACTTC.

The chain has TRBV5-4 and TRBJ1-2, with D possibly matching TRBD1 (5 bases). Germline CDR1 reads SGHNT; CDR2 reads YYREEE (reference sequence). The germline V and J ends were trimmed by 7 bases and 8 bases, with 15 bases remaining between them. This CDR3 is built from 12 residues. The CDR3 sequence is CASHRGFEGYTF. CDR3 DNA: TGTGCCAGCCACCGGGGCTTCGAGGGCTACACCTTC. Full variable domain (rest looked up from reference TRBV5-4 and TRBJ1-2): ETGVTQSPTHLIKTRGQQVTLRCSSQSGHNTVSWYQQALGQGPQFIFQYYREEENGRGNFPPRFSGLQFPNYSSELNVNALELDDSALYLCASHRGFEGYTFGSGTRLTVV.

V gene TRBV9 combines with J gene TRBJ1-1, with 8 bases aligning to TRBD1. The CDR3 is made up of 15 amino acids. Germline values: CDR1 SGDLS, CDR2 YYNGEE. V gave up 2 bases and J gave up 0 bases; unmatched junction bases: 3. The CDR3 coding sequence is TGTGCCAGCAGCGTCGGACAGGGAATGAACACTGAAGCTTTCTTT. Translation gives CASSVGQGMNTEAFF.

CDR3: CASSPSSSGNTIYF. The CDR3, as DNA: TGTGCCAGCAGCCCAAGCAGCTCTGGAAACACCATATATTTT. The V gene is TRBV7-2, the J gene TRBJ1-3, with D unclear. This CDR3 spans 14 amino acids. V gave up 5 bases and J gave up 0 bases, with 8 bases separating them. Germline loops: CDR1 SGHTA, CDR2 FQGNSA.

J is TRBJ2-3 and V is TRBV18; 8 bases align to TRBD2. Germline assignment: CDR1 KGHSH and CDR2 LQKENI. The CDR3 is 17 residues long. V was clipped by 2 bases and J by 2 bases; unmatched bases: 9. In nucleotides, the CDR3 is TGTGCCAGCTCACCATCGGCTAGCGGGCCTTACACAGATACGCAGTATTTT. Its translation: CASSPSASGPYTDTQYF.

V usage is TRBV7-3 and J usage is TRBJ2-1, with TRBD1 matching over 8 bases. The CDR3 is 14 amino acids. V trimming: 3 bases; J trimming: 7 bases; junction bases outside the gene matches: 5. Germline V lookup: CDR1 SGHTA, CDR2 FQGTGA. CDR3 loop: CASSFGQGLNEQFF. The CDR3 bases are TGTGCCAGCAGCTTTGGACAGGGTTTAAATGAGCAGTTCTTC.

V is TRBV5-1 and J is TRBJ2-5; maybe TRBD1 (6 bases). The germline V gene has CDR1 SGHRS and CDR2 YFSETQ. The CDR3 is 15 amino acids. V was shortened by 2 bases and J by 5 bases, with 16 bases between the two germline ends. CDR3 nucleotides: TGCGCCAGCAGCTTTAGCCACCCAACAGGGGAGACCCAGTACTTC. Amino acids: CASSFSHPTGETQYF.

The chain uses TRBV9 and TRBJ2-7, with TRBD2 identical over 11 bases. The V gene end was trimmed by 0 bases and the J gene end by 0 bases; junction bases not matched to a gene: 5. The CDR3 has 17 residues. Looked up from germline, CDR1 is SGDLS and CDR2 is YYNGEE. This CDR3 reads CASSVGATSGSSYEQYF. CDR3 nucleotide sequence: TGTGCCAGCAGCGTAGGGGCCACTAGCGGGAGCTCCTACGAGCAGTACTTC.

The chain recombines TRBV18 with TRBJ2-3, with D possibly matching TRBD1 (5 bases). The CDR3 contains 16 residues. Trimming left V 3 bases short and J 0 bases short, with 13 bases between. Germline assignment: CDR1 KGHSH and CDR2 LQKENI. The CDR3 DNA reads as TGTGCCAGCTCACCTAAAGGGGCCTCGAGCACAGATACGCAGTATTTT. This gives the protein CASSPKGASSTDTQYF.

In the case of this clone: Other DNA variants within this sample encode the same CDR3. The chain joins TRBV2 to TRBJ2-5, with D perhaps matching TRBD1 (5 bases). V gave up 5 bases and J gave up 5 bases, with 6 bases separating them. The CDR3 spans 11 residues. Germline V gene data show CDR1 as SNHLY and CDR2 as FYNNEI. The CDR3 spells CASSPGETQYF. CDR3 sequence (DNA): TGTGCCAGCAGTCCAGGGGAGACCCAGTACTTC. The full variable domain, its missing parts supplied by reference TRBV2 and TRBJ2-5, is EPEVTQTPSHQVTQMGQEVILRCVPISNHLYFYWYRQILGQKVEFLVSFYNNEISEKSEIFDDQFSVERPDGSNFTLKIRSTKLEDSAMYFCASSPGETQYFGPGTRLLVL.

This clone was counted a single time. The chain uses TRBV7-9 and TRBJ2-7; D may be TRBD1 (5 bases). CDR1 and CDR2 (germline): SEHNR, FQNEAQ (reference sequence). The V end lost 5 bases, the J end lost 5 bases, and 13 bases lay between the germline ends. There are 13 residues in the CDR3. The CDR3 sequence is CASSTRQYNEQYF. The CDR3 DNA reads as TGTGCCAGCAGCACCCGACAGTACAACGAGCAGTACTTC.

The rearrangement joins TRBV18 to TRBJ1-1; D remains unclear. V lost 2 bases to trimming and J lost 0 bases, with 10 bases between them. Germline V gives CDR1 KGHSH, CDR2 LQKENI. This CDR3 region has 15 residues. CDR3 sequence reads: CASSPLAHMNTEAFF. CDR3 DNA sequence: TGTGCCAGCTCACCATTGGCGCACATGAACACTGAAGCTTTCTTT.

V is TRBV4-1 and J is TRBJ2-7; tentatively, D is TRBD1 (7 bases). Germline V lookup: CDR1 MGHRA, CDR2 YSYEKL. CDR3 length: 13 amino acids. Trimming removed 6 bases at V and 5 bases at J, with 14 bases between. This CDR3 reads CASRGGQRNEQYF. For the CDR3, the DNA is TGCGCCAGCAGGGGGGGACAGAGAAACGAGCAGTACTTC.

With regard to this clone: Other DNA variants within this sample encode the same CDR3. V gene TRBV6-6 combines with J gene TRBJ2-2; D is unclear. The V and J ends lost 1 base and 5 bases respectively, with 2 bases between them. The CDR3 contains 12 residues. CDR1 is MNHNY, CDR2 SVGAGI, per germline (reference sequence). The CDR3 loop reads CASSYLTGELFF. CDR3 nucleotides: TGTGCCAGCAGTTACTTGACCGGGGAGCTGTTTTTT.